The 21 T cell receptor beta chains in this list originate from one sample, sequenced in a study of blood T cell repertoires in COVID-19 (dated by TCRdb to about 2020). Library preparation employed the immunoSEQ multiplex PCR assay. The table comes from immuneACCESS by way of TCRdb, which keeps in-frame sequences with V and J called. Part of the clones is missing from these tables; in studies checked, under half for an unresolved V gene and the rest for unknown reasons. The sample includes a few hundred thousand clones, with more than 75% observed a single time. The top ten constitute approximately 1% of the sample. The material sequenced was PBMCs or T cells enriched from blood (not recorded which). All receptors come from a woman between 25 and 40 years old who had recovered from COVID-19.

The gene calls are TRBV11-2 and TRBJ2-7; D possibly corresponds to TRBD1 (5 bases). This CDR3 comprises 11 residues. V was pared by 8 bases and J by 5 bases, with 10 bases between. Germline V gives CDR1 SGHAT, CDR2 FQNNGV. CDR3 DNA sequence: TGTGCCAGCGGAGCAGGGAACGAGCAGTACTTC. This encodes CASGAGNEQYF.

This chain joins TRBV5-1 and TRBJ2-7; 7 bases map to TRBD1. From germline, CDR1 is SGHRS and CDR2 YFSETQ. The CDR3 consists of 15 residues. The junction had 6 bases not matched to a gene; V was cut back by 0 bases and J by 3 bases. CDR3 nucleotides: TGCGCCAGCAGCTTGGGTCAGGGGGTAGGCTACGAGCAGTACTTC. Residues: CASSLGQGVGYEQYF.

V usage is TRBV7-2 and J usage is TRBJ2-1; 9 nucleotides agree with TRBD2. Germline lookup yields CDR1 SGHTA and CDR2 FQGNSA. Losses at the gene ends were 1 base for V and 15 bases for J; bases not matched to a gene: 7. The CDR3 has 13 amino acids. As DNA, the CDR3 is TGTGCCAGCAGCTTAGGAGTCGCGGGGGGGCGGTTCTTC. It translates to CASSLGVAGGRFF.

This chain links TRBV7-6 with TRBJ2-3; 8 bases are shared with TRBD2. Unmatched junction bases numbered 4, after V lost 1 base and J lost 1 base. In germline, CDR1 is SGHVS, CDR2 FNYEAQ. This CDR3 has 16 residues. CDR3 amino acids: CASSLGSGGGTDTQYF. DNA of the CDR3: TGTGCCAGCAGCTTAGGGTCCGGGGGGGGCACAGATACGCAGTATTTT.

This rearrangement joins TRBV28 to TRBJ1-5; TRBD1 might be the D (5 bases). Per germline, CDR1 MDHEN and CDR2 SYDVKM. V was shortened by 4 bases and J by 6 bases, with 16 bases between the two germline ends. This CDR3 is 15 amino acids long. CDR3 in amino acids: CASSWGVNRRQPQHF. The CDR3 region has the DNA TGTGCCAGCAGTTGGGGGGTTAATAGGCGTCAGCCCCAGCATTTT.

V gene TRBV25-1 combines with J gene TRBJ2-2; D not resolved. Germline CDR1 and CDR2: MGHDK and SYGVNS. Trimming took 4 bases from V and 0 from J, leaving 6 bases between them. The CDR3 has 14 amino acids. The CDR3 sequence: CASSVQTNTGELFF. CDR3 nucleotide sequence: TGTGCCAGCAGTGTCCAGACGAACACCGGGGAGCTGTTTTTT.

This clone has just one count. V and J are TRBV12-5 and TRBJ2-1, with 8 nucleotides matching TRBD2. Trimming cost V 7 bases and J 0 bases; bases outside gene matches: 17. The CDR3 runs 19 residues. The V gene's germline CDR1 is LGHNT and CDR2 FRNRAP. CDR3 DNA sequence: TGTGCTAGTGCCCTCCTCCCCAGCGGGGGCCCGGCCTCCTACAATGAGCAGTTCTTC. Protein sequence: CASALLPSGGPASYNEQFF.

The CDR3 DNA reads as TGTGCCAGCAGAAAGGGAGGCACTGAAGCTTTCTTT. Its protein is CASRKGGTEAFF. The chain is built from TRBV5-8 and TRBJ1-1; D call uncertain. Germline loops: CDR1 SGHTS, CDR2 YDEGEE. Trimming removed 5 bases from V and 4 bases from J, with 9 bases in between. There are 12 residues in the CDR3.

The CDR3 reads CASSQVGQGAGETQYF. The CDR3 coding sequence is TGCGCCAGCAGCCAAGTTGGGCAGGGGGCTGGGGAGACCCAGTACTTC. The chain joins TRBV4-3 to TRBJ2-5; 8 nucleotides line up with TRBD1. The junction had 9 bases not matched to a gene; V was cut back by 1 base and J by 5 bases. The CDR3 has 16 residues. The germline CDR1 and CDR2 sequences are LGHNA and YSLEER.

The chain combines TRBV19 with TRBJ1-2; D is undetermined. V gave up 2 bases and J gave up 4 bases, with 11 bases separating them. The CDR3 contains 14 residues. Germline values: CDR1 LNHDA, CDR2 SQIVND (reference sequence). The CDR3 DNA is TGTGCCAGTAGTATAACAGAAAACCTCTATGGCTACACCTTC. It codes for CASSITENLYGYTF. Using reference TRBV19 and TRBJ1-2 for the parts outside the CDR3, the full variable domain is DGGITQSPKYLFRKEGQNVTLSCEQNLNHDAMYWYRQDPGQGLRLIYYSQIVNDFQKGDIAEGYSVSREKKESFPLTVTSAQKNPTAFYLCASSITENLYGYTFGSGTRLTVV.

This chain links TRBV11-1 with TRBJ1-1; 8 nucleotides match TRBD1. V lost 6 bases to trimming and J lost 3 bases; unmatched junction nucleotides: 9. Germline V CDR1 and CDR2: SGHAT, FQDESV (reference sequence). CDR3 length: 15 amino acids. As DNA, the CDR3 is TGTGCCAGCAGTATCAGACAGGGGTGGGACACTGAAGCTTTCTTT. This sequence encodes CASSIRQGWDTEAFF.

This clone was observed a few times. CDR3 in DNA: TGCGCCAGCAGCTTGGCTGGTGGCAGAAACACTGAAGCTTTCTTT. This gives the protein CASSLAGGRNTEAFF. J is TRBJ1-1 and V is TRBV5-1; no clear D gene. This CDR3 is built from 15 residues. Germline values: CDR1 SGHRS, CDR2 YFSETQ. Deletions cut 0 bases from V and 2 bases from J, with 11 bases between.

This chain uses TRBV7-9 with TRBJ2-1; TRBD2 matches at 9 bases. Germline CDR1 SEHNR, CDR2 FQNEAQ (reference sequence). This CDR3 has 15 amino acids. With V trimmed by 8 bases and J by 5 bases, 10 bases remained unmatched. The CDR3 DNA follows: TGTGCCAGCCCTTCTAGCGGGGTCCTTGACAATGAGCAGTTCTTC. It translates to CASPSSGVLDNEQFF.

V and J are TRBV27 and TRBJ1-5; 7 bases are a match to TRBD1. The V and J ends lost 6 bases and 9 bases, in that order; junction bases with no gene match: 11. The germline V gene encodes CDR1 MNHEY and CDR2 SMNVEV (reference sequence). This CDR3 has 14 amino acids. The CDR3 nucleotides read TGTGCCAGCAGCATGGGACAGCTCGAGAGGCCCCAGCATTTT. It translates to CASSMGQLERPQHF.

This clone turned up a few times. The CDR3 DNA is TGTGCCGTCCGGGGGGGGTTGGACACAGATACGCAGTATTTT. Translation: CAVRGGLDTDTQYF. The chain joins TRBV6-5 to TRBJ2-3; 8 positions agree with TRBD2. CDR1 is MNHEY, CDR2 SVGAGI, per germline. Trimming removed 11 bases from V and 2 bases from J; junction bases left unmatched: 9. The CDR3 has 14 residues.

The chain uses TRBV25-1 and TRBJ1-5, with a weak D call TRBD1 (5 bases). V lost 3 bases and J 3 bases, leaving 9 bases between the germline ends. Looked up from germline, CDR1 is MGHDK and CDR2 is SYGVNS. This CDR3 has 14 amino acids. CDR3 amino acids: CASSDRQTNQPQHF. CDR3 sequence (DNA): TGTGCCAGCAGTGACCGACAGACCAATCAGCCCCAGCATTTT.

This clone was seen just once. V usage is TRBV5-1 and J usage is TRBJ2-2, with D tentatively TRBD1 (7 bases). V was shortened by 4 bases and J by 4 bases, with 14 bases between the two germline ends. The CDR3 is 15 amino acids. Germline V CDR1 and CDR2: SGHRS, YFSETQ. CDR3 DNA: TGCGCCAGCAGCGACGCGGGACAGATCACCGGGGAGCTGTTTTTT. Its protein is CASSDAGQITGELFF.

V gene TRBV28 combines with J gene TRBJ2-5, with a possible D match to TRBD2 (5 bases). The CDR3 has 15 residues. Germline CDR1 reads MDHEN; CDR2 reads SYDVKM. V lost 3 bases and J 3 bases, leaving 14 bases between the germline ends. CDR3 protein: CASSFSLRDKETQYF. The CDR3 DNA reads TGTGCCAGCAGTTTCTCCCTCCGGGATAAAGAGACCCAGTACTTC.

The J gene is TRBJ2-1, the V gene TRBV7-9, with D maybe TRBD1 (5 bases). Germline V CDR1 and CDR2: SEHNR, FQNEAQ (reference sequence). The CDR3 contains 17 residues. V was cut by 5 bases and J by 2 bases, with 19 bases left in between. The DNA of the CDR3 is TGTGCCAGCAGCCCAGACAGCAGTGCCGGGCCCTACAATGAGCAGTTCTTC. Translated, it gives CASSPDSSAGPYNEQFF.

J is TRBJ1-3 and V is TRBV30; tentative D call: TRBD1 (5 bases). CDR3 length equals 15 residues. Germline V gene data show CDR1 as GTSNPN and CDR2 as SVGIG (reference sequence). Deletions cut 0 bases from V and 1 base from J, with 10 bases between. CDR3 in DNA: TGTGCCTGGAGTGTACGACAGCGTTCTGGAAACACCATATATTTT. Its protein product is CAWSVRQRSGNTIYF.

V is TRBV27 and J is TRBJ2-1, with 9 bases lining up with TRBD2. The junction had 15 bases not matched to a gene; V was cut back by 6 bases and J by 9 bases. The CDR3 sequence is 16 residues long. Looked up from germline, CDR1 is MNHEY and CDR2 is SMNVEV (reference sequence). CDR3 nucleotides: TGTGCCAGCAGCTCCACAAGGCGGGGGGGCCAAGGTGAGCAGTTCTTC. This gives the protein CASSSTRRGGQGEQFF.